What follows is one TCR beta chain and its context. The antigen remains unidentified. It was with 60 Vbeta and 13 Jbeta primers that the PCR ran. The repertoire was sequenced with immunoSEQ multiplex PCR; TCRdb's copy has only in-frame clones and lacks some. The data contain 100,000 to 150,000 clones, 80% of them seen just once; the ten biggest clones take up about 9.2%. The data stem from a study of cytomegalovirus exposure and HLA in healthy donors. This CDR3 region has 12 residues. Germline loops: CDR1 ENHRY, CDR2 SYGVKD. Unmatched junction bases numbered 1, after V lost 6 bases and J lost 2 bases. Notes on the study in general: In a later analysis, specific HLA alleles were associated with more than 15,000 TCR beta sequences at a 0.05 false discovery rate. Per published accounts, TCR beta sequences correctly predicted the HLA-A and HLA-B alleles of most subjects.

The receptor's source is a man aged 25-45 years in good health and CMV-seropositive. This sequence joins TRBV10-3 and TRBJ2-7; 7 bases line up with TRBD2. Input material: PBMCs. Written as DNA, the CDR3 is TGTGCCATCAGCGCGGGAGCCTACGAGCAGTACTTC. This sequence encodes CAISAGAYEQYF.